The sequence of this T cell receptor (beta chain) was determined in a study of cytomegalovirus exposure and HLA in healthy donors. The wider study: Later analysis reported that the roughly 130 validation repertoires shared the platform of the roughly 700 first-cohort repertoires. Broader study findings: Within the roughly 120 validation repertoires, first-cohort TCR clusters tended to co-occur, according to a later analysis. The majority of TCR sequences were rare, yet some public TCRs appeared in many donors.

The donors were members of the roughly 120-subject validation cohort (separate from the approximately 650-subject first cohort). This clone appeared a few times. As yet, its antigen is unknown. TCRdb keeps only in-frame clones here, not all; method: immunoSEQ multiplex PCR. The table has about 130,000 clones, 85% to 90% seen once. The receptor's source is a woman in her 30s in good health and CMV-seropositive. The sequencing input was PBMCs.

Here the CDR3 reads CASSRTGTSDTEAFF. The CDR3 nucleotides are TGCGCCAGCAGCCGAACAGGGACGTCGGACACTGAAGCTTTCTTT. The gene calls are TRBV4-1 and TRBJ1-1; D perhaps matches TRBD1 (6 bases). The germline V and J ends were trimmed by 4 bases and 3 bases, with 15 bases remaining between them. The CDR3 is made up of 15 amino acids. Germline CDR1 and CDR2: MGHRA and YSYEKL.